Only a few counts were recorded for the clone carrying this T cell receptor beta chain. This entry is derived from a study of blood T cell repertoires in COVID-19. Produced via immunoSEQ multiplex PCR; TCRdb's table is partial and in-frame only. The sample shows about 190,000 clones, roughly three quarters of them seen only once. The CDR3 length is 15 residues. CDR1 is SGHRS and CDR2 is YFSETQ in the germline V gene. V trimming: 1 base; J trimming: 5 bases; junction bases outside the gene matches: 4. This TCR was sampled from a woman at least 80 years old with COVID-19, enrolled during active disease. The chain uses TRBV5-1 and TRBJ2-7, with 12 bases aligning to TRBD2. The sample consisted of peripheral blood. The CDR3 bases are TGCGCCAGCAGCTTGAAACTAGCGGGAGGAAACGAGCAGTACTTC. This sequence encodes CASSLKLAGGNEQYF. The full variable domain, rest sourced from reference TRBV5-1 and TRBJ2-7, is KAGVTQTPRYLIKTRGQQVTLSCSPISGHRSVSWYQQTPGQGLQFLFEYFSETQRNKGNFPGRFSGRQFSNSRSEMNVSTLELGDSALYLCASSLKLAGGNEQYFGPGTRLTVT.